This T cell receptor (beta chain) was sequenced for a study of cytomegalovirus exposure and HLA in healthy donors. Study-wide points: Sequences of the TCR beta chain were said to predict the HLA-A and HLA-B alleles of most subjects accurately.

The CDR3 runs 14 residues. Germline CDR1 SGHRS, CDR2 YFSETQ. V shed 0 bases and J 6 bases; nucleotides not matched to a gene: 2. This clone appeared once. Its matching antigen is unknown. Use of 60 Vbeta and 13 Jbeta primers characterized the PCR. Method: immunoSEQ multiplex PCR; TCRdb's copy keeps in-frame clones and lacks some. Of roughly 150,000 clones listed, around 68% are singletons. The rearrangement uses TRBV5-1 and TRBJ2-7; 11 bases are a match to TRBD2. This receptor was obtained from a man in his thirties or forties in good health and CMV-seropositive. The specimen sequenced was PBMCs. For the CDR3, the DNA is TGCGCCAGCAGCTTGGGGCTAGCGGGAGGCGAGCAGTACTTC. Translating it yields CASSLGLAGGEQYF.